The 26 T cell receptor beta chains below come from one sample, sequenced in a study of cytomegalovirus exposure and HLA in healthy donors. With 60 Vbeta and 13 Jbeta primers, the PCR was carried out. The repertoire was sequenced with immunoSEQ multiplex PCR; TCRdb's copy has only in-frame clones and lacks some. The data contain tens of thousands of clones, about 80% of them singletons. Specimen: PBMCs. These receptors all come from a male donor in good health and CMV-seronegative.

This chain joins TRBV14 and TRBJ1-1; no reliable D call. This CDR3 comprises 14 residues. CDR1 and CDR2 from the germline V gene are SGHDN and FVKESK. V lost 1 base and J lost 0, with 6 bases in between. The CDR3 coding sequence is TGTGCCAGCAGCCAAGGATCGGTGAACACTGAAGCTTTCTTT. This sequence encodes CASSQGSVNTEAFF.

The CDR3 sequence: CASSVVSGGYGELFF. DNA for the CDR3: TGTGCCAGCAGCGTAGTGTCAGGGGGATACGGGGAGCTGTTTTTT. This chain uses TRBV9 with TRBJ2-2, with TRBD1 matching over 7 bases. The CDR3 has 15 residues. Germline lookup yields CDR1 SGDLS and CDR2 YYNGEE. The V and J ends lost 0 bases and 7 bases, in that order; junction bases with no gene match: 6.

V usage is TRBV4-1 and J usage is TRBJ2-7, with a weak D call TRBD2 (6 bases). Germline V lookup: CDR1 MGHRA, CDR2 YSYEKL. The CDR3 length is 15 residues. Between the trimmed V and J ends, which lost 0 bases and 3 bases, there was a span of 12 bases. CDR3 amino acids: CASSQDIAEVYEQYF. CDR3 DNA: TGCGCCAGCAGCCAAGATATAGCGGAGGTCTACGAGCAGTACTTC.

The chain links TRBV5-6 to TRBJ2-2, with no clear D. V lost 4 bases, J lost 7 bases, and 14 bases lay in between. Germline CDR1 and CDR2: SGHDT and YYEEEE. This CDR3 region has 14 residues. The CDR3 nucleotides read TGTGCCAGCAGCCACATTAGAGGCGGCGGGGAGCTGTTTTTT. Its translation: CASSHIRGGGELFF.

The rearrangement joins TRBV10-3 to TRBJ1-5; 9 bases align to TRBD1. After removal of 4 bases from V and 3 bases from J, the junction contained 1 base not matched to a gene. The CDR3 loop spans 14 amino acids. Per germline, CDR1 ENHRY and CDR2 SYGVKD. The CDR3 is CAISGDRDNQPQHF. CDR3 nucleotides: TGTGCCATCAGTGGGGACAGGGACAATCAGCCCCAGCATTTT.

The rearrangement uses TRBV25-1 and TRBJ2-5; TRBD1 agrees at 9 bases. The CDR3 length is 14 residues. Germline trimming cut 6 bases from V and 5 bases from J; bases unmatched to any gene: 7. The germline CDR1 and CDR2 sequences are MGHDK and SYGVNS. The CDR3, as DNA: TGTGCCAGCAGGCACAGGGGGCGGGAGGAGACCCAGTACTTC. Translated: CASRHRGREETQYF.

The chain couples TRBV19 to TRBJ2-5; TRBD1 is a possible D gene (6 bases). In germline, CDR1 is LNHDA, CDR2 SQIVND (reference sequence). V lost 5 bases and J lost 4, with 17 bases in between. The CDR3 contains 15 residues. DNA for the CDR3: TGTGCCAGTAGTCCGACGGCAGGGGTAGGAGAGACCCAGTACTTC. Its protein is CASSPTAGVGETQYF.

This clone was counted only a few times. The gene calls are TRBV12-5 and TRBJ2-3; 8 bases match TRBD1. The CDR3 has 14 residues. After removal of 7 bases from V and 2 bases from J, the junction contained 5 bases not matched to a gene. Germline CDR1 is LGHNT and CDR2 is FRNRAP. For the CDR3, the DNA is TGTGCTAGTGCCTACAGGGGGATCACAGATACGCAGTATTTT. It codes for CASAYRGITDTQYF.

The V call is TRBV7-2, the J call TRBJ2-3; D is ambiguous. The CDR3 runs 15 residues. Germline assignment: CDR1 SGHTA and CDR2 FQGNSA. V was clipped by 1 base and J by 4 bases, with 12 bases between them. The CDR3 bases are TGTGCCAGCAGCTTAGTTACTGCGGCACCAGATACGCAGTATTTT. This codes for CASSLVTAAPDTQYF. Full variable domain (remainder filled in from reference TRBV7-2 and TRBJ2-3): GAGVSQSPSNKVTEKGKDVELRCDPISGHTALYWYRQSLGQGLEFLIYFQGNSAPDKSGLPSDRFSAERTGGSVSTLTIQRTQQEDSAVYLCASSLVTAAPDTQYFGPGTRLTVL.

CDR3 bases: TGTGCCAGCATGGCTAGCGGGAGCTCCTACGAGCAGTACTTC. Its translation is CASMASGSSYEQYF. The chain carries TRBV28 and TRBJ2-7, with 10 bases that match TRBD2. Losses at the gene ends were 7 bases for V and 0 bases for J; bases not matched to a gene: 3. CDR1 is MDHEN and CDR2 is SYDVKM in the germline V gene. This CDR3 has 14 amino acids.

This clone has a handful of counts. The gene calls are TRBV6-1 and TRBJ2-7; maybe TRBD2 (7 bases). The CDR3 has 15 residues. The V end was cut by 1 base, the J end by 2 bases, with 12 bases between. Germline V gene data show CDR1 as MNHNS and CDR2 as SASEGT. DNA for the CDR3: TGTGCCAGCAGTGAAGGTACGGGGGGCACCTACGAGCAGTACTTC. This translates into CASSEGTGGTYEQYF.

The chain uses TRBV11-2 and TRBJ2-5, with D possibly TRBD2 on 5 matching bases. Germline V gene data show CDR1 as SGHAT and CDR2 as FQNNGV. The CDR3 runs to 15 residues. Trimming pared 2 bases from V and 6 bases from J, leaving 16 bases between. CDR3 region: CASSLRTGVVQTQYF. Here the CDR3 DNA reads TGTGCCAGCAGCTTACGGACCGGGGTGGTACAGACCCAGTACTTC.

The V call is TRBV5-1, the J call TRBJ2-2; 9 nucleotides match TRBD1. The CDR3 covers 18 residues. The J segment lost 7 bases and the V segment lost 5 bases, leaving 18 bases of the junction unmatched. CDR1 and CDR2 from the germline V gene are SGHRS and YFSETQ. The CDR3 sequence: CASSPPGTGSRWGGELFF. In DNA form, the CDR3 reads TGCGCCAGCAGTCCACCCGGGACAGGGTCCCGCTGGGGCGGGGAGCTGTTTTTT. Using reference TRBV5-1 and TRBJ2-2 for the parts outside the CDR3, the full variable domain is KAGVTQTPRYLIKTRGQQVTLSCSPISGHRSVSWYQQTPGQGLQFLFEYFSETQRNKGNFPGRFSGRQFSNSRSEMNVSTLELGDSALYLCASSPPGTGSRWGGELFFGEGSRLTVL.

J is TRBJ2-7 and V is TRBV4-3, with TRBD1 identical over 7 bases. J was trimmed by 5 bases and V by 2 bases; bases with no gene match: 9. Germline loops: CDR1 LGHNA, CDR2 YSLEER. The CDR3 contains 15 residues. CDR3 loop: CASSQTDRVGDEQYF. The CDR3 region has the DNA TGCGCCAGCAGCCAAACAGACAGGGTTGGCGACGAGCAGTACTTC.

This chain uses TRBV28 with TRBJ1-4; weak D call: TRBD1 (6 bases). Looked up from germline, CDR1 is MDHEN and CDR2 is SYDVKM. V lost 8 bases to trimming and J lost 0 bases, with 16 bases between them. The CDR3 loop spans 16 amino acids. The CDR3 bases are TGTGCCAGCGGGTTCAGGGGCCGGGCAACTAATGAAAAACTGTTTTTT. This translates into CASGFRGRATNEKLFF.

The J gene is TRBJ1-2, the V gene TRBV5-6; D ambiguous. CDR3 size: 14 residues. Trimming took off 2 bases at V and 8 bases at J, with 16 bases between the two ends. CDR1 and CDR2 from the germline V gene are SGHDT and YYEEEE. CDR3 sequence (DNA): TGTGCCAGCAGCTTAGAACAAGTTGGTGCCGGCTACACCTTC. Its protein product is CASSLEQVGAGYTF.

V usage is TRBV30 and J usage is TRBJ1-5, with D uncertain. The CDR3 covers 12 residues. V was trimmed by 0 bases and J by 4 bases, leaving 4 bases between them. Germline values: CDR1 GTSNPN, CDR2 SVGIG (reference sequence). The CDR3: CAWSVSNQPQHF. The CDR3 DNA reads as TGTGCCTGGAGTGTTAGTAATCAGCCCCAGCATTTT.

J is TRBJ2-1 and V is TRBV7-8; TRBD1 is a possible D gene (5 bases). This CDR3 is built from 15 residues. Trimming cost V 5 bases and J 0 bases, with 11 bases left between them. Germline values: CDR1 SGHVS, CDR2 FQNEAQ. CDR3 loop: CASSMDKSSYNEQFF. The CDR3 DNA reads as TGTGCCAGCAGCATGGACAAGAGCTCCTACAATGAGCAGTTCTTC. The complete variable domain, with remaining parts taken from reference TRBV7-8 and TRBJ2-1, reads GAGVSQSPRYKVAKRGQDVALRCDPISGHVSLFWYQQALGQGPEFLTYFQNEAQLDKSGLPSDRFFAERPEGSVSTLKIQRTQQEDSAVYLCASSMDKSSYNEQFFGPGTRLTVL.

The rearrangement links TRBV9 to TRBJ1-3, with 8 bases identical to TRBD1. Germline CDR1 reads SGDLS; CDR2 reads YYNGEE. V was pared by 1 base and J by 4 bases, with 7 bases of the junction left unmatched. The CDR3 extends over 16 amino acids. This CDR3 is CASSVSDRVEGNTIYF. The CDR3, as DNA: TGTGCCAGCAGCGTATCGGACAGGGTGGAGGGAAACACCATATATTTT. Variable domain in full (rest from reference TRBV9 and TRBJ1-3): DSGVTQTPKHLITATGQRVTLRCSPRSGDLSVYWYQQSLDQGLQFLIQYYNGEERAKGNILERFSAQQFPDLHSELNLSSLELGDSALYFCASSVSDRVEGNTIYFGEGSWLTVV.

There are a few counts of this clone. V and J are TRBV15 and TRBJ2-7; tentatively, D is TRBD2 (5 bases). In germline, CDR1 is LNHNV, CDR2 YYDKDF (reference sequence). This CDR3 is built from 12 residues. The V end lost 8 bases, the J end lost 6 bases, and 14 bases lay between the germline ends. The CDR3 spells CATGTDGIEQYF. The CDR3 DNA is TGTGCCACCGGTACGGACGGGATCGAGCAGTACTTC.

This clone was seen a few times. This chain joins TRBV7-3 and TRBJ1-1; 8 bases agree with TRBD1. The CDR3 is made up of 16 amino acids. Germline trimming cut 1 base from V and 1 base from J; bases unmatched to any gene: 5. CDR1 and CDR2 (germline): SGHTA, FQGTGA. The CDR3 reads CASSLSTGGRNTEAFF. The CDR3 DNA follows: TGTGCCAGCAGCTTAAGCACAGGGGGGAGGAACACTGAAGCTTTCTTT. Full variable domain (remainder filled in from reference TRBV7-3 and TRBJ1-1): GAGVSQTPSNKVTEKGKYVELRCDPISGHTALYWYRQSLGQGPEFLIYFQGTGAADDSGLPNDRFFAVRPEGSVSTLKIQRTERGDSAVYLCASSLSTGGRNTEAFFGQGTRLTVV.

V is TRBV10-2 and J is TRBJ1-5; 9 bases are shared with TRBD1. The CDR3 totals 15 residues. The germline V gene has CDR1 WSHSY and CDR2 SAAADI. V lost 6 bases, J lost 4 bases, and 7 bases stayed unmatched. DNA for the CDR3: TGCGCCAGCAGAGTTACAGGGGGCGCGAATCAGCCCCAGCATTTT. This sequence encodes CASRVTGGANQPQHF.

The J gene is TRBJ2-2, the V gene TRBV7-2; possibly TRBD2 for D (5 bases). CDR1 and CDR2 from the germline V gene are SGHTA and FQGNSA. Between the trimmed V and J ends, which lost 3 bases and 1 base, there was a span of 12 bases. This CDR3 region has 16 residues. The CDR3 region is CASSFSGSLNTGELFF. The CDR3 coding sequence is TGTGCCAGCAGCTTCTCGGGGTCCTTGAACACCGGGGAGCTGTTTTTT.

CDR3: CASSLRPHTTYEQYF. CDR3 sequence (DNA): TGTGCCAGCAGCTTAAGACCTCACACTACCTACGAGCAGTACTTC. This rearrangement joins TRBV7-2 to TRBJ2-7; D unclear. The CDR3 runs 15 residues. V lost 2 bases to trimming and J lost 2 bases, with 13 bases between them. Germline assignment: CDR1 SGHTA and CDR2 FQGNSA. The full variable domain, with the rest looked up from reference TRBV7-2 and TRBJ2-7, is GAGVSQSPSNKVTEKGKDVELRCDPISGHTALYWYRQSLGQGLEFLIYFQGNSAPDKSGLPSDRFSAERTGGSVSTLTIQRTQQEDSAVYLCASSLRPHTTYEQYFGPGTRLTVT.

V and J are TRBV11-2 and TRBJ2-3; TRBD1 might be the D (5 bases). The CDR3 totals 14 residues. The germline CDR1 and CDR2 sequences are SGHAT and FQNNGV. V was clipped by 5 bases and J by 6 bases, with 15 bases between them. CDR3 bases: TGTGCCAGCAGCCCCCGCAGGGCCAGGGATACGCAGTATTTT. Amino acids: CASSPRRARDTQYF.

This clone was counted a single time. This chain uses TRBV28 with TRBJ2-7; D might be TRBD1 (6 bases). Germline V gene lookup returns CDR1 MDHEN and CDR2 SYDVKM. This CDR3 spans 14 amino acids. V was trimmed by 2 bases and J by 5 bases, leaving 13 bases between them. CDR3 DNA sequence: TGTGCCAGCAGTTTAAGGCAGGGGTACAACGAGCAGTACTTC. Its translation is CASSLRQGYNEQYF.